The rows below give T cell receptor beta chains drawn from one sample of a study of T cell responses to AZD1222 COVID-19 vaccine. Clones were read by immunoSEQ multiplex PCR, and TCRdb kept only the in-frame ones, dropping some. This table holds about 120,000 clones, 70% to 90% found once. The material sequenced was peripheral blood, taken on day 0 of AZD1222 vaccination. The origin of the receptors is an adult in good health. The CDR3 runs from the conserved cysteine through the conserved F or W. D genes are given only for firm matches. Not every row has a clone size; where given, it reads once, few, many or a size class.

j_call d_call clone_size v_call cdr3_aa cdr3_nt
TRBJ2-7 TRBD1 once TRBV19 CASNDRERGYEQYF TGTGCCAGCAACGACAGGGAGAGAGGTTACGAGCAGTACTTC
TRBJ2-5 TRBD2 . TRBV5-6 CASSPRDFGGGETQYF TGTGCCAGCAGCCCGCGGGACTTTGGGGGGGGAGAGACCCAGTACTTC
TRBJ2-7 TRBD1 once TRBV19 CASSPVPGQGKEEQYF TGTGCCAGTAGTCCGGTTCCGGGACAGGGGAAAGAAGAGCAGTACTTC
TRBJ2-3 TRBD1 . TRBV28 CASSLHRGRTDTQYF TGTGCCAGCAGTTTACACAGGGGACGCACAGATACGCAGTATTTT
TRBJ1-2 . . TRBV7-2 CASSLGPGGTYGYTF TGTGCCAGCAGCTTGGGGCCCGGAGGGACCTATGGCTACACCTTC
TRBJ2-2 . . TRBV3-1/TRBV3-2 CASSQGGSTGELFF TGTGCCAGCAGCCAAGGGGGGAGCACCGGGGAGCTGTTTTTT
TRBJ2-2 . . TRBV2 CASSEFPVGELFF TGTGCCAGCAGTGAGTTCCCTGTGGGGGAGCTGTTTTTT
TRBJ1-6 . . TRBV18 CASSPDTYNSPLHF TGTGCCAGCTCACCCGACACCTATAATTCACCCCTCCACTTT
TRBJ2-7 . . TRBV7-2 CASSLERGRAYEQYF TGTGCCAGCAGCTTAGAAAGAGGCAGGGCCTACGAGCAGTACTTC
TRBJ1-4 . . TRBV5-1 CASSPGGSGEKLFF TGCGCCAGCAGCCCCGGGGGGTCAGGGGAAAAACTGTTTTTT
TRBJ1-2 TRBD1 . TRBV28 CASSWDRSYGYTF TGTGCCAGCAGTTGGGACAGAAGCTATGGCTACACCTTC
TRBJ2-1 . . TRBV29-1 CSVRRNNEQFF TGCAGCGTTCGGCGGAACAATGAGCAGTTCTTC
TRBJ2-3 TRBD1 . TRBV7-8 CASSLQGVSTDTQYF TGTGCCAGCAGCCTCCAGGGGGTCAGCACAGATACGCAGTATTTT
TRBJ2-7 . . TRBV7-2 CASSLGGGDFPYEQYF TGTGCCAGCAGCTTAGGTGGGGGCGACTTTCCCTACGAGCAGTACTTC
TRBJ2-2 . . TRBV4-1 CASKSIGGRELFF TGCGCCAGCAAATCCATAGGTGGTCGGGAGCTGTTTTTT
TRBJ2-7 TRBD2 . TRBV7-9 CASSLSGRSYEQYF TGTGCCAGCAGCCTTAGCGGGAGGTCCTACGAGCAGTACTTC
TRBJ1-1 . . TRBV12-3/TRBV12-4 CAAWRDSHTEAFF TGTGCCGCTTGGCGGGACTCACACACTGAAGCTTTCTTT
TRBJ1-2 . . TRBV5-6 CASSLEFLDYGYTF TGTGCCAGCAGCTTAGAGTTTTTGGACTATGGCTACACCTTC
TRBJ1-5 . once TRBV9 CASSVGGSGNQPQHF TGTGCCAGCAGCGTAGGGGGGAGCGGCAATCAGCCCCAGCATTTT
TRBJ2-1 . . TRBV29-1 CSVEDRAGPFGVF TGCAGCGTTGAAGATCGGGCAGGGCCCTTCGGGGTCTTC